These 21 T cell receptor beta chains were sequenced from one sample in a study of blood T cell repertoires in COVID-19. Some clones are missing from TCRdb's copy, which holds only in-frame ones; the method was immunoSEQ multiplex PCR. The sample has about 330,000 clones; around 88% are singletons. Source material: peripheral blood. These receptors were collected from a woman aged 50 to 60 with acute or convalescent COVID-19.

This clone was found once. The chain carries TRBV5-1 and TRBJ1-3; D might be TRBD1 (6 bases). V lost 0 bases, J lost 2 bases, and 15 bases lay in between. CDR3 length: 17 amino acids. Germline values: CDR1 SGHRS, CDR2 YFSETQ. CDR3 in DNA: TGCGCCAGCAGCTTGGCGAATACAGGGACCCCTGGAAACACCATATATTTT. It translates to CASSLANTGTPGNTIYF.

The gene calls are TRBV5-1 and TRBJ1-3; possibly TRBD1 for D (6 bases). There are 15 residues in the CDR3. V lost 4 bases, J lost 0 bases, and 11 bases lay in between. The V gene's germline CDR1 is SGHRS and CDR2 YFSETQ. The CDR3 reads CASSGGGLSGNTIYF. CDR3 in DNA: TGCGCCAGCAGCGGCGGGGGGCTCTCTGGAAACACCATATATTTT.

This rearrangement joins TRBV2 to TRBJ1-6, with a tentative D call TRBD1 (5 bases). Trimming cost V 3 bases and J 7 bases, with 10 bases left between them. Germline-derived CDR1 and CDR2 are SNHLY and FYNNEI. The CDR3 length is 14 residues. CDR3 nucleotides: TGTGCCAGCAGTGAGTACAGGTTCAATTCACCCCTCCACTTT. Amino acid sequence: CASSEYRFNSPLHF.

In its sample, this clone was seen a few times. The V and J genes are TRBV27 and TRBJ2-7, with 13 bases aligning to TRBD2. CDR3 length: 15 residues. Germline assignment: CDR1 MNHEY and CDR2 SMNVEV (reference sequence). J was trimmed by 4 bases and V by 5 bases; bases with no gene match: 5. As DNA, the CDR3 is TGTGCCAGCAGTCTGACTAGCGGGAGGACATACGAGCAGTACTTC. This encodes CASSLTSGRTYEQYF.

The V call is TRBV5-1, the J call TRBJ1-5, with D tentatively TRBD1 (6 bases). CDR3 length equals 15 residues. CDR1 is SGHRS, CDR2 YFSETQ, per germline. V lost 3 bases and J lost 6, with 16 bases in between. The CDR3 nucleotides are TGCGCCAGCAGCTGGGGGTCAGGGGAAGGTCAGCCCCAGCATTTT. Its protein product is CASSWGSGEGQPQHF.

V usage is TRBV24-1 and J usage is TRBJ2-7, with 7 nucleotides matching TRBD2. CDR3 length: 15 residues. With V trimmed by 2 bases and J by 3 bases, 6 bases remained unmatched. Germline V gene data show CDR1 as KGHDR and CDR2 as SFDVKD. CDR3 residues: CATSDSRTRGYEQYF. CDR3 nucleotides: TGTGCCACCAGTGATTCTCGGACTAGGGGCTACGAGCAGTACTTC.

This chain connects TRBV11-2 to TRBJ2-4; D might be TRBD2 (6 bases). CDR1 SGHAT and CDR2 FQNNGV come from the germline V gene. The CDR3 sequence is 14 residues long. The ends were cut back, 8 bases at V and 0 bases at J, with 11 bases in the middle. The CDR3 loop reads CASSPGEAKNIQYF. Here the CDR3 DNA reads TGTGCCAGCTCCCCGGGGGAAGCCAAAAACATTCAGTACTTC.

The chain is built from TRBV12-3 or TRBV12-4 and TRBJ2-3; TRBD1 might be the D (5 bases). The CDR3 consists of 12 residues. Deletions cut 5 bases from V and 9 bases from J, with 12 bases between. The CDR3 spells CASSLQAGTQYF. In DNA, the CDR3 is TGTGCCAGCAGTCTACAGGCTGGGACGCAGTATTTT.

This clone was counted a few times. The rearrangement joins TRBV9 to TRBJ1-3; D might be TRBD1 (5 bases). CDR3 size: 15 residues. The germline V gene encodes CDR1 SGDLS and CDR2 YYNGEE. V lost 4 bases, J lost 2 bases, and 13 bases lay in between. This chain's CDR3 is CASSFGQETGNTIYF. In DNA form, the CDR3 reads TGTGCCAGCAGCTTCGGACAAGAGACTGGAAACACCATATATTTT.

V and J are TRBV7-9 and TRBJ1-2; 8 bases fit TRBD1. Trimming at V came to 5 bases and at J to 5 bases, leaving 13 bases not matched to a gene. This CDR3 has 16 residues. CDR1 is SEHNR, CDR2 FQNEAQ, per germline (reference sequence). The CDR3 sequence is CASSMPDRDGKYGYTF. In DNA form, the CDR3 reads TGTGCCAGCAGCATGCCGGACAGGGACGGAAAGTATGGCTACACCTTC.

The J gene is TRBJ1-1, the V gene TRBV6-1, with TRBD1 as a possible D gene (5 bases). The CDR3 spans 16 residues. Trimming stripped 0 bases from V and 1 base from J, with 12 bases between. Germline V lookup: CDR1 MNHNS, CDR2 SASEGT. CDR3 sequence (DNA): TGTGCCAGCAGTGAAGCAGGGGTATGGCGGAACACTGAAGCTTTCTTT. Amino acid sequence: CASSEAGVWRNTEAFF.

Comments on this clone: A read error may produce the germline difference seen at one junction end. The rearrangement links TRBV6-1 to TRBJ1-6; 8 bases are a match to TRBD1. Germline V CDR1 and CDR2: MNHNS, SASEGT. This CDR3 spans 14 amino acids. CDR3 sequence: CASSEGDRHSPLHF. The DNA of the CDR3 is TGTGCCAGCAGCGAAGGGGACAGGCATTCACCCCTCCACTTT.

This chain joins TRBV27 and TRBJ1-3; the match to TRBD1 covers 7 bases. V trimming: 4 bases; J trimming: 4 bases; junction bases outside the gene matches: 4. CDR1 is MNHEY, CDR2 SMNVEV, per germline (reference sequence). This CDR3 is built from 14 residues. Written as DNA, the CDR3 is TGTGCCAGCAGTTCGGGACAGCAAGGAAACACCATATATTTT. Amino acids: CASSSGQQGNTIYF.

This chain uses TRBV5-1 with TRBJ2-1; TRBD2 agrees at 10 bases. The V gene end was trimmed by 2 bases and the J gene end by 9 bases; junction bases not matched to a gene: 5. Germline V gives CDR1 SGHRS, CDR2 YFSETQ. This CDR3 comprises 14 residues. The CDR3 reads CASSFLAGVGEQFF. Written as DNA, the CDR3 is TGCGCCAGCAGCTTCCTAGCGGGAGTAGGTGAGCAGTTCTTC.

The rearrangement links TRBV11-2 to TRBJ1-4, with TRBD1 matching 8 bases. V lost 1 base and J lost 8; bases outside the gene matches: 3. The CDR3 contains 14 residues. CDR1 SGHAT and CDR2 FQNNGV come from the germline V gene. The CDR3 DNA reads TGTGCCAGCAGCTTAGGTCAGGGGGCAGAAAAACTGTTTTTT. Translated: CASSLGQGAEKLFF.

This chain connects TRBV27 to TRBJ2-1; tentatively, D is TRBD1 (6 bases). The V end was cut by 7 bases, the J end by 9 bases, with 19 bases between. The CDR3 runs to 14 residues. The germline gives CDR1 MNHEY, CDR2 SMNVEV (reference sequence). The CDR3 DNA reads as TGTGCCAGCACCACACGGACAGAGTATGCTGAGCAGTTCTTC. The encoded protein is CASTTRTEYAEQFF.

CDR3 DNA: TGTGCCAGCAGCCAAGAATACGGGGGAGAGCAGTACTTC. Its protein product is CASSQEYGGEQYF. The rearrangement joins TRBV14 to TRBJ2-7; maybe TRBD2 (6 bases). This CDR3 spans 13 amino acids. The V end was cut by 0 bases, the J end by 7 bases, with 10 bases between. Germline CDR1 and CDR2: SGHDN and FVKESK.

The chain has TRBV28 and TRBJ2-1; 9 bases align to TRBD1. The length of the CDR3 is 18 residues. V lost 5 bases and J lost 4; bases outside the gene matches: 15. Per germline, CDR1 MDHEN and CDR2 SYDVKM. This CDR3 reads CASSPAAPGTGTYNEQFF. The CDR3 DNA reads TGTGCCAGCAGTCCCGCGGCCCCCGGGACAGGGACATACAATGAGCAGTTCTTC.

In the case of this clone: This sample includes further DNA sequences coding for the same CDR3. V usage is TRBV6-4 and J usage is TRBJ2-2; the match to TRBD2 covers 11 bases. The CDR3 has 17 amino acids. V gave up 0 bases and J gave up 0 bases; unmatched junction bases: 0. The germline V gene has CDR1 MRHNA and CDR2 SNTAGT. In DNA, the CDR3 is TGTGCCAGCAGTGACTCGGGACTAGCGGCGAACACCGGGGAGCTGTTTTTT. It translates to CASSDSGLAANTGELFF.

The table lists this clone with a few counts. This chain joins TRBV9 and TRBJ2-3; 9 positions agree with TRBD2. The germline gives CDR1 SGDLS, CDR2 YYNGEE. The CDR3 runs 14 residues. J gave up 4 bases and V 7 bases, and 7 bases lay outside the gene matches. Written as DNA, the CDR3 is TGTGCCAGCGGGCGCGGGAGGGTGGCAGATACGCAGTATTTT. Its translation: CASGRGRVADTQYF.

V is TRBV7-3 and J is TRBJ2-5, with TRBD2 matching 12 bases. The germline V gene encodes CDR1 SGHTA and CDR2 FQGTGA. The V and J ends lost 2 bases and 5 bases, in that order; junction bases with no gene match: 6. This CDR3 comprises 16 residues. CDR3 protein: CASSLSSGRAGETQYF. The CDR3 DNA reads TGTGCCAGCAGCTTATCTAGCGGGAGGGCCGGGGAGACCCAGTACTTC.